Listed below are T cell receptor beta chains from one sample, sequenced in a study of T cells in Graves' hyperthyroidism and ophthalmopathy. TCRdb fed the multiplex PCR reads into MiXCR, producing one record per CDR3 protein. The table includes approximately 400,000 distinct CDR3 sequences, 14% detected once. The material sequenced was blood. These receptors all stem from a woman aged 25 to 39 with Graves' ophthalmopathy. The CDR3 runs from the conserved cysteine through the conserved F or W. D genes are given only for firm matches. Clone size is shown for a subset of rows, as once, few, many or a class of expanded clone.

j_gene | abundance | d_gene | v_gene | CDR3nt | CDR3aa
TRBJ2-5 | . | TRBD1 | TRBV14 | TGTGCCAGCAGCCAACAGGGACAGGGAATGAAGACCCAGTACTTC | CASSQQGQGMKTQYF
TRBJ2-1 | many | . | TRBV5-5 | TGTGCCAGCAGCTTGGCCACAGGTATCTACAATGAGCAGTTCTTC | CASSLATGIYNEQFF
TRBJ2-1 | . | TRBD2 | TRBV28 | TGTGCCAGCAGTTTATTAGCGGGGGGGCGGGGTGAGCAGTTCTTC | CASSLLAGGRGEQFF
TRBJ2-7 | . | . | TRBV28 | TGTGCCAGCACTGGGGGGAGATACGAGCAGTACTTC | CASTGGRYEQYF
TRBJ2-2 | many | . | TRBV7-3 | TGTGCCAGCAGCTCCGGGGCGGGGGAGCTGTTTTTT | CASSSGAGELFF
TRBJ1-2 | few | . | TRBV2 | TGTGCCAGCAGTGTCTCGGGGCAGAACTATGGCTACACCTTC | CASSVSGQNYGYTF
TRBJ1-6 | few | . | TRBV10-3 | TGTGCCACACTGGCCGGGTCCCCGGACTCCCCCTCACCCCTCCACTTT | CATLAGSPDSPSPLHF
TRBJ2-3 | many | . | TRBV24-1 | TGTGCCACCAGTGATTTCGAGGCGGGGATAGCGGTAACAGATACGCAGTATTTT | CATSDFEAGIAVTDTQYF
TRBJ2-1 | few | TRBD2 | TRBV24-1 | TGTACCACCAGTGCCCTCGGGGGACTAGCGGGGGGGACTTATGAGCAGTTCTTC | CTTSALGGLAGGTYEQFF
TRBJ2-3 | . | . | TRBV27 | TGTGCCAGTCATCGGGGGGCAACAGATACGCAGTATTTT | CASHRGATDTQYF
TRBJ2-3 | many | TRBD1 | TRBV10-1 | TGCGCCAGCAGTGAGTCGACCAGGGGGCGGGATACGCAGTATTTT | CASSESTRGRDTQYF
TRBJ1-5 | many | TRBD1 | TRBV28 | TGTGCCAGCAGCTCAGGACAGGGACAGCGGAGCAATCAGCCCCAGCATTTT | CASSSGQGQRSNQPQHF
TRBJ1-2 | many | TRBD1 | TRBV6-1 | TGTGCCAGCAGTTTCTCCGGGACAGGGGTCGCGGGCTACACCTTC | CASSFSGTGVAGYTF
TRBJ1-2 | few | TRBD1 | TRBV7-9 | TGTGCCAGCAGCTTAGAGAGGGGGCTCAACTATGGCTACACCTTC | CASSLERGLNYGYTF
TRBJ1-2 | many | TRBD1 | TRBV28 | TGTGCCAGCAGTTTCCCCCAGGGGGGGAACTATGGCTACACCTTC | CASSFPQGGNYGYTF
TRBJ2-2 | many | TRBD2 | TRBV6-1 | TGTGCCAGCAGGGGCTTTGTGGGTAGCGGGGAAATGCTGACCGGGGAGCTGTTTTTT | CASRGFVGSGEMLTGELFF
TRBJ2-5 | many | TRBD2 | TRBV12-3/TRBV12-4 | TGTGCCAGCAGTTCCCACCTGACTAGCTCGGAGACCCAGTACTTC | CASSSHLTSSETQYF
TRBJ2-7 | many | . | TRBV28 | TGTGCCACCGGACAGTTCTCCTACGAGCAGTACTTC | CATGQFSYEQYF
TRBJ2-7 | . | . | TRBV5-1 | TGCGCCAGCAGCTTGGCTGCAGTGAGCTCCTACGAGCAGTACTTC | CASSLAAVSSYEQYF
TRBJ2-7 | . | TRBD1 | TRBV24-1 | TGTGCCACCAGTGAAGAGGGACAGGGTCCCTACGAGCAGTACTTC | CATSEEGQGPYEQYF
TRBJ2-2 | many | . | TRBV2 | TGTGCCAGCAGTGAAGCGCGCCGGGGGGCCTTGAACACCGGGGAGCTGTTTTTT | CASSEARRGALNTGELFF
TRBJ2-7 | many | . | TRBV6-1 | TGTGCCAGCAGTGTTCCCCAACAGCCGCCCGCCAGCAGGATTAGCTCCTACGAGCAGTACTTC | CASSVPQQPPASRISSYEQYF
TRBJ2-1 | . | . | TRBV7-9 | TGTGCCGGCAGCTTAACGGACTTAAGCTCCTACAATGAGCAGTTCTTC | CAGSLTDLSSYNEQFF
TRBJ1-5 | . | . | TRBV6-1 | TGTGCCAGCAGTGAGTGGGGAGGGGGTCAGCCCCAGCATTTT | CASSEWGGGQPQHF
TRBJ2-3 | . | TRBD2 | TRBV20-1 | TGCAGTGCTAGAGCCGGGGGGGCCCCAGATACGCAGTATTTT | CSARAGGAPDTQYF
TRBJ2-5 | . | TRBD2 | TRBV3-1 | TGTGCCAGCAGCCGGGCAGCGGGGAGGGAGACCCAGTACTTC | CASSRAAGRETQYF
TRBJ1-6 | many | . | TRBV2 | TGTGCCAGCAGTGCCGAGGATTCACCCCTCCACTTT | CASSAEDSPLHF
TRBJ1-4 | many | TRBD1 | TRBV7-9 | TGTGCCAGCAGCTATCCGGGACAGGGCGGTGAAAAACTGTTTTTT | CASSYPGQGGEKLFF
TRBJ2-1 | many | . | TRBV28 | TGTGCCAGTCAACTTCAGGGTCATGAGCAGTTCTTC | CASQLQGHEQFF
TRBJ2-4 | few | TRBD2 | TRBV3-1 | TGTGCCAGCAGCCAAGGGCCCCTCCTAGCGGGGATAGCCAAAAACATTCAGTACTTC | CASSQGPLLAGIAKNIQYF
TRBJ1-3 | many | TRBD1 | TRBV12-3/TRBV12-4 | TGTGCCAGCAGTCTTTTCACCGGGACAGGGCCCGGAAACACCATATATTTT | CASSLFTGTGPGNTIYF
TRBJ2-5 | many | TRBD1 | TRBV11-2 | TGTGCCAGCAGCCTGGGACAGGGAGGCGTAGAGACCCAGTACTTC | CASSLGQGGVETQYF
TRBJ1-1 | many | TRBD1 | TRBV5-1 | TGCGCCAGCAGCGGGGCAGGGGGAATGAACACTGAAGCTTTCTTT | CASSGAGGMNTEAFF
TRBJ2-3 | . | . | TRBV10-1 | TGCGCCAGCAGTGAGTCCCTAGCTCGGGCAGATACGCAGTATTTT | CASSESLARADTQYF
TRBJ1-4 | . | . | TRBV16 | TGTGCCAGCAGCCAATCGGCAGGGGATAATGAAAAACTGTTTTTT | CASSQSAGDNEKLFF
TRBJ2-1 | many | TRBD2 | TRBV3-1 | TGTGCCAGCAGCCAGATGACTCCGGGACTAGCGGGGCTTAATGAGCAGTTCTTC | CASSQMTPGLAGLNEQFF
TRBJ1-2 | many | TRBD1 | TRBV11-2 | TGTGCCACCAGATTAGGTACAGGGGCGGTCAACTATGGCTACACCTTC | CATRLGTGAVNYGYTF
TRBJ2-2 | many | . | TRBV5-1 | TGCGCCAGCAGCTCCGGGACTGTATCGAACACCGGGGAGCTGTTTTTT | CASSSGTVSNTGELFF
TRBJ2-5 | many | TRBD2 | TRBV6-1 | TGTGCCAGCAGTTATTTTGTCCTAGCGGGGGGGCTGGAAGAGACCCAGTACTTC | CASSYFVLAGGLEETQYF
TRBJ2-5 | . | . | TRBV2 | TGTGCCAGCAGTGAAGCGTTAGGAGGGGCTTGGGAGACCCAGTACTTC | CASSEALGGAWETQYF
TRBJ1-2 | many | . | TRBV2 | TGTGCCAGCAGTGCCAGCAAACAGGGTTATGGCTACACCTTC | CASSASKQGYGYTF
TRBJ2-7 | many | . | TRBV28 | TGTGCCACGAGGACACCTCAAAACTACGAGCAGTACTTC | CATRTPQNYEQYF
TRBJ1-1 | . | TRBD1 | TRBV2 | TGTGCCAGCACTCTGACAGGGGGGTGGACTAAAGCTTTCTTT | CASTLTGGWTKAFF
TRBJ1-2 | many | . | TRBV10-3 | TGTGCCATCAGTGAGTCAGCAGGGGTACAACGCGGCTACACCTTC | CAISESAGVQRGYTF
TRBJ1-6 | many | . | TRBV5-1 | TGCGCCAGCAGCCCGTTGGTCGGCGGAGCCTATAATTCACCCCTCCACTTT | CASSPLVGGAYNSPLHF
TRBJ1-5 | many | . | TRBV28 | TGTGCCACCTACCCCGGGGGGTCTGATCAGCCCCAGCATTTT | CATYPGGSDQPQHF
TRBJ2-2 | many | . | TRBV9 | TGTGCCAGCAGCGTATACACAGACGGAACCGGGGAGCTGTTTTTT | CASSVYTDGTGELFF
TRBJ1-3 | many | . | TRBV10-3 | TGTGCCACCCTGTCACCAGGGAAAACGAGCTCTGGAAACACCATATATTTT | CATLSPGKTSSGNTIYF
TRBJ2-5 | many | TRBD2 | TRBV7-9 | TGTGCCAGCAGCCGATCTGGGACTAGCGGCCAAGAGACCCAGTACTTC | CASSRSGTSGQETQYF
TRBJ2-5 | many | . | TRBV30 | TGTGCCTGGAGTGTACTAGAGACCCAGTACTTC | CAWSVLETQYF
TRBJ1-5 | few | TRBD1 | TRBV4-2 | TGTGCCAGCAGCCAAGATTACAGGGGTTATAGCAATCAGCCCCAGCATTTT | CASSQDYRGYSNQPQHF
TRBJ1-4 | few | TRBD1 | TRBV2 | TGTGCCAGCAAGCTTGGACAGGGTTTGTGTGAAAAACTGTTTTTT | CASKLGQGLCEKLFF